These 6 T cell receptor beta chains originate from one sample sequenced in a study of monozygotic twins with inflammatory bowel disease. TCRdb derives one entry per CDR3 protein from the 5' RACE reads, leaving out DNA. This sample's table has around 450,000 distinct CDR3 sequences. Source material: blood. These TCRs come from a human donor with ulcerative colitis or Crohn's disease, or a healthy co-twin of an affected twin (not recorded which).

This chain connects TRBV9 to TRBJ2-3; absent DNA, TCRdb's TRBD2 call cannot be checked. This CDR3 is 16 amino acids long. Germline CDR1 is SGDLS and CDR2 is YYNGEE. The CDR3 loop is CASSASLGEGADTQYF.

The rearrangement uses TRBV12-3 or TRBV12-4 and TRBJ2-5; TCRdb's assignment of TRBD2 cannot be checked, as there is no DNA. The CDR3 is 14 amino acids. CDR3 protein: CASSLAGPLEGQYF.

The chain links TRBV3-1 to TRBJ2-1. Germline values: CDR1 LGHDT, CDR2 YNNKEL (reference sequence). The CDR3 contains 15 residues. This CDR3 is CASSQDIPSYNEQFF.

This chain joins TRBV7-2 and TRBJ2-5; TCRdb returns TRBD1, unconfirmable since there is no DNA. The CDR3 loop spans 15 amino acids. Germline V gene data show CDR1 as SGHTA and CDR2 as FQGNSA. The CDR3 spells CASSLMDRGQETQYF.

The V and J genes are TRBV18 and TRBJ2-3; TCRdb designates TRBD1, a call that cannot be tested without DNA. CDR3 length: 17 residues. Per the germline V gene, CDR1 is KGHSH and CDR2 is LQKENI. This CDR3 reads CASSPSPVQGAVDTQYF.

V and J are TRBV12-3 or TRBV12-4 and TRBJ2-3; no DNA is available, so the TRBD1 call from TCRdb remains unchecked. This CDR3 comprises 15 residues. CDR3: CASSGTGGRGDTQYF.